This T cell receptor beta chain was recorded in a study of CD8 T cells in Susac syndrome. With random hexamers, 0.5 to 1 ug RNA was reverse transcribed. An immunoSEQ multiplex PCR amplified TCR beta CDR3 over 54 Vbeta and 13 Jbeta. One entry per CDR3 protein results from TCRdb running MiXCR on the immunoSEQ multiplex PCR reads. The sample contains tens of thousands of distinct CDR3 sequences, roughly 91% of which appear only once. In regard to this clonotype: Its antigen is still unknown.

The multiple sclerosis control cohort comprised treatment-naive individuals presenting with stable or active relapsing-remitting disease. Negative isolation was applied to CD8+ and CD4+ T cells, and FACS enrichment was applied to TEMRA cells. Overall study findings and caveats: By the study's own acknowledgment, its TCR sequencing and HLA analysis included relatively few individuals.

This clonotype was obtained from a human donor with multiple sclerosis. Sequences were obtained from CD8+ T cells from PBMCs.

This chain's CDR3 is CASSDHKRGQFF. DNA for the CDR3: TGTGCCAGCAGTGACCATAAAAGAGGGCAGTTCTTC. The genes are TRBV27 and TRBJ2-1; D remains ambiguous. V was cut by 5 bases and J by 12 bases, with 14 bases left in between. Germline assignment: CDR1 MNHEY and CDR2 SMNVEV (reference sequence). CDR3 length: 12 amino acids.